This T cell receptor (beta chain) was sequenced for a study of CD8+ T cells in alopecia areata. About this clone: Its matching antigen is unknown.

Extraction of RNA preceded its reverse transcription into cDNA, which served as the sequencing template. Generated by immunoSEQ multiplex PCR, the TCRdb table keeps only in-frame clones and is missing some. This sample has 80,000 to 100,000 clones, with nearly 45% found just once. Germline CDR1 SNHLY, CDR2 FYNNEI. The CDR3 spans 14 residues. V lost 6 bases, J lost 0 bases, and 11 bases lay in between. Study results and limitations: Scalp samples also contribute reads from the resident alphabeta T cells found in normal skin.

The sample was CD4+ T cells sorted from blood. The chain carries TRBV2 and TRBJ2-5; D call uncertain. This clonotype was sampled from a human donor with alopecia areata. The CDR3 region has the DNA TGTGCCAGCAGGAGGCGAGACTACCAAGAGACCCAGTACTTC. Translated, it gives CASRRRDYQETQYF. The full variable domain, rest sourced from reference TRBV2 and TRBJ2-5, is EPEVTQTPSHQVTQMGQEVILRCVPISNHLYFYWYRQILGQKVEFLVSFYNNEISEKSEIFDDQFSVERPDGSNFTLKIRSTKLEDSAMYFCASRRRDYQETQYFGPGTRLLVL.